These 13 T cell receptor beta chains came from one sample sequenced in a study of control samples from healthy donors and cancer patients. Assay used: immunoSEQ multiplex PCR; TCRdb lists only in-frame clones, some missing. The sample includes around 130,000 clones, 89% of them seen just once. Sequenced sample: blood. The receptors were sampled from a man aged 50-60 years in good health.

This CDR3 reads CASPETQYF. The CDR3 DNA follows: TGTGCCAGTCCGGAGACCCAGTACTTC. J is TRBJ2-5 and V is TRBV19; D remains unclear. Per the germline V gene, CDR1 is LNHDA and CDR2 is SQIVND (reference sequence). The V gene lost 8 bases and the J gene lost 5 bases, with 3 bases spanning the gap. The length of the CDR3 is 9 residues.

This clone was picked up one time. V usage is TRBV10-3 and J usage is TRBJ2-7; no firm D call. There are 15 residues in the CDR3. The germline CDR1 and CDR2 sequences are ENHRY and SYGVKD. Trimming removed 6 bases from V and 0 bases from J, with 15 bases in between. In DNA, the CDR3 is TGTGCCATCAGCCCCACACGTCAGGCCTCCTACGAGCAGTACTTC. As protein: CAISPTRQASYEQYF.

The chain has TRBV27 and TRBJ1-5; D possibly corresponds to TRBD1 (5 bases). Germline CDR1 MNHEY, CDR2 SMNVEV (reference sequence). Trimming stripped 3 bases from V and 3 bases from J, with 9 bases between. This CDR3 contains 14 residues. CDR3 region: CASSFEGPNQPQHF. CDR3 DNA sequence: TGTGCCAGCAGTTTTGAGGGGCCCAATCAGCCCCAGCATTTT.

The chain joins TRBV14 to TRBJ2-7, with D possibly TRBD1 on 6 matching bases. V was pared by 1 base and J by 5 bases, with 15 bases between. The CDR3 totals 15 residues. In germline, CDR1 is SGHDN, CDR2 FVKESK. The CDR3 DNA is TGTGCCAGCAGCCAAGTCGTAACAGGGCCCAACGAGCAGTACTTC. Encoded protein: CASSQVVTGPNEQYF.

This chain joins TRBV9 and TRBJ2-6; D is unclear. From germline, CDR1 is SGDLS and CDR2 YYNGEE. The CDR3 loop spans 16 amino acids. V gave up 0 bases and J gave up 0 bases, with 7 bases separating them. CDR3 in amino acids: CASSVGSTSGANVLTF. The CDR3 bases are TGTGCCAGCAGCGTAGGCTCTACCTCTGGGGCCAACGTCCTGACTTTC. The full variable domain, completed using reference TRBV9 and TRBJ2-6, is DSGVTQTPKHLITATGQRVTLRCSPRSGDLSVYWYQQSLDQGLQFLIQYYNGEERAKGNILERFSAQQFPDLHSELNLSSLELGDSALYFCASSVGSTSGANVLTFGAGSRLTVL.

In DNA, the CDR3 is TGTGCCACCAGTGATTCTGGAGGAGACCCCCGGGACAGTTTCTATGGCTACACCTTC. This encodes CATSDSGGDPRDSFYGYTF. This rearrangement joins TRBV24-1 to TRBJ1-2; 7 nucleotides line up with TRBD1. V lost 2 bases and J lost 4; bases outside the gene matches: 18. Germline CDR1 and CDR2: KGHDR and SFDVKD. The CDR3 length is 19 residues.

This clone appeared a few times. The rearrangement links TRBV30 to TRBJ2-3; tentatively, D is TRBD2 (5 bases). The CDR3 spans 12 residues. V shed 4 bases and J shed 2 bases, with 7 bases lying between them. The germline V gene has CDR1 GTSNPN and CDR2 SVGIG (reference sequence). The CDR3 sequence is CAWKRDTDTQYF. CDR3 nucleotides: TGTGCCTGGAAGAGGGACACAGATACGCAGTATTTT.

This clone was found once. This chain connects TRBV1 to TRBJ1-2; whether TRBD1, the table's D call, matches the DNA was not checked. TRBV1 is a pseudogene. The CDR3 is made up of 14 amino acids. The CDR3 nucleotides are TGCACCAGCAGCCAAGATAGACAGAAATATGGCTACACCTTC. It translates to CTSSQDRQKYGYTF.

This clone was seen only a few times. The chain joins TRBV27 to TRBJ1-6; unclear D gene. Looked up from germline, CDR1 is MNHEY and CDR2 is SMNVEV (reference sequence). The CDR3 covers 14 residues. V was shortened by 0 bases and J by 3 bases, with 3 bases between the two germline ends. CDR3 in amino acids: CASSLSHYNSPLHF. The CDR3 coding sequence is TGTGCCAGCAGTTTATCGCACTATAATTCACCCCTCCACTTT.

This clone turned up a few times. The chain couples TRBV6-1 to TRBJ1-6; D is unclear. Trimming left V 1 base short and J 6 bases short, with 19 bases between. Germline V gene data show CDR1 as MNHNS and CDR2 as SASEGT. This CDR3 has 18 amino acids. CDR3 in amino acids: CASSEVPTGGRLNSPLHF. The CDR3 region has the DNA TGTGCCAGCAGTGAAGTCCCAACGGGAGGTCGGCTTAATTCACCCCTCCACTTT.

This clone has more than one count but fewer than ten. This chain connects TRBV10-3 to TRBJ2-1; 12 positions agree with TRBD2. J gave up 8 bases and V 8 bases, and 7 bases lay outside the gene matches. Per the germline V gene, CDR1 is ENHRY and CDR2 is SYGVKD. The CDR3 loop spans 14 amino acids. CDR3 region: CAIGLAGGPDEQFF. CDR3 DNA sequence: TGTGCCATCGGGCTAGCGGGGGGGCCGGATGAGCAGTTCTTC.

A single count supports this clone. The chain is built from TRBV9 and TRBJ2-7; 11 bases agree with TRBD2. The germline CDR1 and CDR2 sequences are SGDLS and YYNGEE. V shed 0 bases, J shed 3 bases, and the junction held 2 bases outside the gene matches. The length of the CDR3 is 15 residues. DNA for the CDR3: TGTGCCAGCAGCGTAGCTAGCGGGGGGTTCTACGAGCAGTACTTC. Translation gives CASSVASGGFYEQYF.

The chain couples TRBV25-1 to TRBJ2-2; TRBD1 agrees at 11 bases. J was trimmed by 7 bases and V by 3 bases; bases with no gene match: 10. Per germline, CDR1 MGHDK and CDR2 SYGVNS. The CDR3 runs 17 residues. The CDR3 DNA is TGTGCCAGCAGTGATTCTCCGGGACAGGGGGAACACGGGGAGCTGTTTTTT. It encodes CASSDSPGQGEHGELFF.